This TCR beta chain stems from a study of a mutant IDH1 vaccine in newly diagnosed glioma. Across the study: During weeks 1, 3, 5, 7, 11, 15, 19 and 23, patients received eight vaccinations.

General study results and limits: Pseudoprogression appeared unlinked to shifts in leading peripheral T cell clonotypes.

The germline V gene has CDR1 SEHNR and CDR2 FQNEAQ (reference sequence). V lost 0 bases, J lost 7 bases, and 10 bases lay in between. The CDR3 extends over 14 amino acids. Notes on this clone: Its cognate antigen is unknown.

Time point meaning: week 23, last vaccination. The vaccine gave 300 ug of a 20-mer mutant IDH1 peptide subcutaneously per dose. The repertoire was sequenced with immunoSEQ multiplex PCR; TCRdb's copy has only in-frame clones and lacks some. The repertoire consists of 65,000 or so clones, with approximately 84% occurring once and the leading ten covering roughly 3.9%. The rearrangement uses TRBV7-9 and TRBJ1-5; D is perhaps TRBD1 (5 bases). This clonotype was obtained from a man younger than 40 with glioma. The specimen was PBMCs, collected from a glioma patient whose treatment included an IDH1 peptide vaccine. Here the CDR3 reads CASSLAGGGQPQHF. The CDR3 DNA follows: TGTGCCAGCAGCTTAGCTGGTGGGGGGCAGCCCCAGCATTTT. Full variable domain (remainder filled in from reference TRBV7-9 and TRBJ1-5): DTGVSQNPRHKITKRGQNVTFRCDPISEHNRLYWYRQTLGQGPEFLTYFQNEAQLEKSRLLSDRFSAERPKGSFSTLEIQRTEQGDSAMYLCASSLAGGGQPQHFGDGTRLSIL.